The sequence of this T cell receptor beta chain was determined in a study of blood T cell repertoires in COVID-19 (dated by TCRdb to about 2020). General notes on the study: Collaborator samples came from the United States, Italy and Spain and covered acute and convalescent phases of COVID-19. The material from the prospective study consisted of cDNA or gDNA derived from T cells, B-cell-depleted T cells, or PBMCs. The dataset comprised deeply sampled blood TCRbeta repertoires from subjects exposed to, actively infected with, or recovered from COVID-19. A freely available public database, intended as a resource for researchers studying the immune response to SARS-CoV-2, is where the repertoires were released. The samples were drawn from two sources: the first 160 participants of the ongoing ImmuneRACE study, and approximately 1,300 subjects contributed by 6 global collaborators. Sample metadata almost always included a de-identified subject ID, COVID-19 status, age in years and sex. Where available, HLA class I and class II types were taken from metadata supplied by the sample provider and were not determined by assay-based typing. Summary of the overall study and its limitations: How much clinical and demographic metadata was included differed by source and by participant, and the metadata was provided uncurated.

Each collaborating institution followed its own protocols to collect whole blood in K2EDTA tubes. Collaborator samples were shipped for TCRbeta analysis as frozen whole blood, isolated PBMCs, or DNA extracted from either sample type. TCRbeta CDR3 regions were amplified from genomic DNA using the immunoSEQ Assay, a bias-controlled multiplex PCR. The source study handled its data this way. The number of nucleated cells in each sample was estimated by amplification of reference gene primers within the assay. To quantify the absolute abundance of each unique TCRbeta CDR3 rearrangement, sequence reads were collapsed and filtered. For each sample, productive Simpson clonality was calculated as the square root of Simpson's diversity index over productive rearrangements. Imported from immuneACCESS, the table was reduced by TCRdb to in-frame sequences with V and J called. These copies leave out some clones; in studies compared against another copy, an unresolved V gene accounts for under half, and the cause of the remainder is not known. From that table come the V and J calls and clone size; the DNA was used to work out D and trimming. For this sample there are some 49,000 clones; around four fifths appear just once. The ten largest clones add up to roughly 12% of the sample.

As concerns this clone: Its antigen remains unidentified. No much larger clone is present one base from it, and per-base qualities are unavailable.

The CDR3, from cysteine to phenylalanine, totals 16 residues. Of all the DNA, just the CDR3 is kept, 48 bases in frame from base 1. V is pruned by 7 bases and J by 7 bases, leaving 13 bases of the junction without a gene match. CDR1 and CDR2 were assigned from the germline V gene (reference sequence) as MNHEY and SMNVEV. The chain is made from TRBV27 and TRBJ1-6; 7 bases in between match TRBD1. This clonotype was sampled from a human donor in a cohort sampled during active COVID-19. The sequenced sample was peripheral blood. DNA sequence: TGTGCCAGCACGTTTTATGCGACAGGGCCCAATTCACCCCTCCACTTT. This yields the protein CASTFYATGPNSPLHF.